This TCR beta chain originates from a study of T cell responses to AZD1222 COVID-19 vaccine. The study's findings and limits: Donors were largely white British and mainly female; clonal diversity was possibly underestimated. Among those given AZD1222, only five to seven were seropositive at baseline. Nearly half of unique spike-specific TCRs reportedly avoided B.1.351 and B.1.1.7 mutated regions. Repertoires were obtained only post-peak T cell response.

Germline V CDR1 and CDR2: SGHRS, YFSETQ. This CDR3 region has 16 residues. V was cut by 4 bases and J by 4 bases, with 21 bases left in between. About this clone itself: What it binds is not known.

Clones were read by immunoSEQ multiplex PCR, and TCRdb kept only the in-frame ones, dropping some. There are 100,000 to 150,000 clones in the sample; approximately 87% occur only once, and about 10% lies in the top ten. The chain recombines TRBV5-1 with TRBJ2-7, with a weak D call TRBD1 (6 bases). This sequence originates from an adult in good health. Material: peripheral blood, obtained on day 0 of AZD1222 vaccination. The CDR3 DNA reads TGCGCCAGCAGCCGTTGGGCACAGGGTGGGAATTACGAGCAGTACTTC. Translation: CASSRWAQGGNYEQYF.